The 10 T cell receptor beta chains below were found in one sample sequenced in a study of OX40 agonist ivuxolimab in advanced cancers. The repertoire was sequenced with immunoSEQ multiplex PCR; TCRdb's copy has only in-frame clones and lacks some. The repertoire holds more than 20,000 clones, with about nine tenths as singletons. The source material was CD4+ or CD8+ T cells sorted from blood, sampled in a trial of the OX40 agonist ivuxolimab. Every receptor here comes from an adult with an advanced solid tumor such as melanoma, head and neck, liver or kidney cancer.

In regard to this clone: The junction shows a germline mismatch at one end, possibly a read error. The gene calls are TRBV14 and TRBJ2-7; TRBD1 matches 9 bases. CDR3 size: 15 residues. Germline V CDR1 and CDR2: SGHDN, FVKESK. The chain's CDR3 is CASSHRDREAYEQCF. CDR3 nucleotides: TGTGCCAGCAGCCACCGGGACAGGGAGGCCTACGAGCAGTGCTTC.

The chain joins TRBV27 to TRBJ2-5; D not certain. V lost 5 bases and J 7 bases, leaving 11 bases between the germline ends. The CDR3 has 12 residues. The germline CDR1 and CDR2 sequences are MNHEY and SMNVEV (reference sequence). CDR3 bases: TGTGCCAGCAGTACTCCCTGGGGGACCCAGTACTTC. Translating it yields CASSTPWGTQYF.

The chain couples TRBV2 to TRBJ2-7; 8 bases agree with TRBD1. After removal of 5 bases from V and 5 bases from J, the junction contained 14 bases not matched to a gene. CDR3 length equals 16 residues. CDR1 is SNHLY and CDR2 is FYNNEI in the germline V gene. The CDR3 reads CASSKYTGTGYDEQYF. The CDR3, as DNA: TGTGCCAGCAGTAAATACACCGGGACAGGCTACGACGAGCAGTACTTC.

V is TRBV10-3 and J is TRBJ2-2, with a weak D call TRBD2 (6 bases). The V end lost 10 bases, the J end lost 3 bases, and 12 bases lay between the germline ends. The CDR3 extends over 13 amino acids. Per the germline V gene, CDR1 is ENHRY and CDR2 is SYGVKD. DNA of the CDR3: TGTGCCAATAGCGGTACCCACACCGGGGAGCTGTTTTTT. This sequence encodes CANSGTHTGELFF.

The V gene is TRBV7-9, the J gene TRBJ2-3; 12 bases agree with TRBD2. The length of the CDR3 is 18 residues. Germline V gene data show CDR1 as SEHNR and CDR2 as FQNEAQ (reference sequence). Unmatched junction bases numbered 13, after V lost 4 bases and J lost 5 bases. This chain's CDR3 is CASSSGTSGSAHRDTQYF. For the CDR3, the DNA is TGTGCCAGCAGCTCAGGGACTAGCGGGTCCGCTCATAGAGATACGCAGTATTTT.

Only one count was recorded for this clone. The chain combines TRBV9 with TRBJ1-6; the match to TRBD1 covers 7 bases. With V trimmed by 7 bases and J by 3 bases, 1 base remained unmatched. The V gene's germline CDR1 is SGDLS and CDR2 YYNGEE. This CDR3 spans 13 amino acids. The CDR3 reads CASGQDYNSPLHF. The CDR3, as DNA: TGTGCCAGCGGACAGGACTATAATTCACCCCTCCACTTT.

This clone was seen a few times. This chain joins TRBV27 and TRBJ1-6; unclear D gene. The CDR3 length is 13 residues. CDR1 and CDR2 from the germline V gene are MNHEY and SMNVEV (reference sequence). V lost 8 bases and J 0 bases, leaving 5 bases between the germline ends. CDR3 region: CASGSSYNSPLHF. In DNA, the CDR3 is TGTGCCAGCGGTAGCTCCTATAATTCACCCCTCCACTTT.

The gene calls are TRBV7-9 and TRBJ2-1; D is unresolved. Germline V CDR1 and CDR2: SEHNR, FQNEAQ (reference sequence). Deletions cut 1 base from V and 7 bases from J, with 8 bases between. This CDR3 has 13 residues. The CDR3 sequence is CASSLDGLNEQFF. CDR3 in DNA: TGTGCCAGCAGCTTAGATGGTTTGAATGAGCAGTTCTTC.

The V and J genes are TRBV11-1 and TRBJ2-3; unclear D gene. Germline CDR1 reads SGHAT; CDR2 reads FQDESV (reference sequence). The CDR3 runs 12 residues. V was clipped by 5 bases and J by 6 bases, with 9 bases between them. Written as DNA, the CDR3 is TGTGCCAGCAGCACTGATGGGGATACGCAGTATTTT. Translated: CASSTDGDTQYF.

This rearrangement joins TRBV7-2 to TRBJ1-1; D remains unclear. The CDR3 sequence is 14 residues long. Per the germline V gene, CDR1 is SGHTA and CDR2 is FQGNSA. Trimming cost V 5 bases and J 5 bases, with 15 bases left between them. The CDR3 DNA sequence: TGTGCCAGCAGCCCCGGGCGAGGGTGGACTGAAGCTTTCTTT. Encoded protein: CASSPGRGWTEAFF.